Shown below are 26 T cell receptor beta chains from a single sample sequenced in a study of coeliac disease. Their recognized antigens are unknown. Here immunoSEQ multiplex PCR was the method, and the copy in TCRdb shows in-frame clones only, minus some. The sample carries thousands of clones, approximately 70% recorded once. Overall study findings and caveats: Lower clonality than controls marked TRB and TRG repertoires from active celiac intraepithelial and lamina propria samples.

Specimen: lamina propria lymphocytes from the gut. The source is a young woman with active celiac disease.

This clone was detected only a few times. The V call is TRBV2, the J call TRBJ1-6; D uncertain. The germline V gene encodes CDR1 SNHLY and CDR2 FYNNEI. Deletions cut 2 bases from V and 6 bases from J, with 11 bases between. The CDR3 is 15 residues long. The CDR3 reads CASSELGQVNSPLHF. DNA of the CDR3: TGTGCCAGCAGTGAACTGGGTCAGGTTAATTCACCCCTCCACTTT.

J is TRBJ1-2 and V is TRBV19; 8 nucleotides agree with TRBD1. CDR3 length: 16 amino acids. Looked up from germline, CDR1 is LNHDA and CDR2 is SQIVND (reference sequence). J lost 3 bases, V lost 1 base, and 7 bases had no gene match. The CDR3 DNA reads TGTGCCAGTAGTATAGGGACAGGGCTTTTTGACTATGGCTACACCTTC. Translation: CASSIGTGLFDYGYTF.

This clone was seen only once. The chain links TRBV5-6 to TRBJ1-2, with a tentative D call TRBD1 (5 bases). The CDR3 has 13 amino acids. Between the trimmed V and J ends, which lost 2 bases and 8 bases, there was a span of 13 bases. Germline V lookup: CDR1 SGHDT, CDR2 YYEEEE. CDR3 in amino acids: CASSFGWGQGYTF. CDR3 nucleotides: TGTGCCAGCAGCTTTGGGTGGGGCCAGGGCTACACCTTC.

This chain's CDR3 is CASSPGQGHYEQYF. The DNA for the CDR3 is TGCGCCAGCAGCCCGGGACAGGGCCACTACGAGCAGTACTTC. The chain links TRBV5-1 to TRBJ2-7; 9 positions match TRBD1. The CDR3 covers 14 residues. After removal of 4 bases from V and 3 bases from J, the junction contained 5 bases not matched to a gene. Germline V lookup: CDR1 SGHRS, CDR2 YFSETQ.

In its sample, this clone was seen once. The CDR3 spells CATSRDLYGEGYTF. The CDR3 coding sequence is TGTGCCACCAGCAGAGATTTATACGGGGAGGGCTACACCTTC. The genes are TRBV15 and TRBJ1-2, with D unclear. The V end lost 0 bases, the J end lost 8 bases, and 13 bases lay between the germline ends. From germline, CDR1 is LNHNV and CDR2 YYDKDF (reference sequence). CDR3 length: 14 amino acids.

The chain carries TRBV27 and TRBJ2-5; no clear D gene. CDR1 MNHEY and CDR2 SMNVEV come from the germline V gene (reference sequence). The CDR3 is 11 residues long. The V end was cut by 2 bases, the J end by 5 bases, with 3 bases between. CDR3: CASSLAETQYF. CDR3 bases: TGTGCCAGCAGTTTAGCGGAGACCCAGTACTTC.

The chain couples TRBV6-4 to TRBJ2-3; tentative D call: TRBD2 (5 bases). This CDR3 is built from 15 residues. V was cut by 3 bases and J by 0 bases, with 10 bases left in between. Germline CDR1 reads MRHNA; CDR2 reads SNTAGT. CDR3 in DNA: TGTGCCAGCAGTGAAATGGGCGGGAGCACAGATACGCAGTATTTT. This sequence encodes CASSEMGGSTDTQYF.

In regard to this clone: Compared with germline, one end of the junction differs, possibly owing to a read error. CDR3 sequence: CASSPRTANQPQHF. In DNA, the CDR3 is TGTGCCAGCTCTCCACGGACAGCTAATCAGCCCCAGCATTTT. The chain uses TRBV18 and TRBJ1-5; D possibly corresponds to TRBD1 (6 bases). The CDR3 spans 14 residues. Per germline, CDR1 KGHSH and CDR2 LQKENI.

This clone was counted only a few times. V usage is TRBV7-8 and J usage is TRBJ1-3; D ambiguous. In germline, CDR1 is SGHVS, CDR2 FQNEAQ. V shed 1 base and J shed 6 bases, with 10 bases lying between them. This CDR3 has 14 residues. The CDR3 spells CASSLGSRENTIYF. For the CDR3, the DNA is TGTGCCAGCAGCTTAGGTAGCAGAGAAAACACCATATATTTT.

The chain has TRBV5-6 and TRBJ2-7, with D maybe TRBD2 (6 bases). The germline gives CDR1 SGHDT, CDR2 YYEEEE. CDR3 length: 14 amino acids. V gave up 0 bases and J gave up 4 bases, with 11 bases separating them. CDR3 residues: CASSLVGGRYEQYF. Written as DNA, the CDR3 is TGTGCCAGCAGCTTGGTGGGGGGTAGGTACGAGCAGTACTTC.

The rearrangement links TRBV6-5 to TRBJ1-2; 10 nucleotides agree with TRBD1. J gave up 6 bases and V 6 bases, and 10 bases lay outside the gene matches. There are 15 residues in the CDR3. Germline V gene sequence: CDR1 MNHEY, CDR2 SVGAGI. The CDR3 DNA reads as TGTGCCAGCAGCCAGCGGGACAGGGGTAGGAATGGCTACACCTTC. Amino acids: CASSQRDRGRNGYTF.

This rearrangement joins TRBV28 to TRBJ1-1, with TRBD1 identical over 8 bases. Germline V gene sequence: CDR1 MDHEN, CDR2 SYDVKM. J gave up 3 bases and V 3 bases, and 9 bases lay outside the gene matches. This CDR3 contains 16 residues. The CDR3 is CASSFDRGFSDTEAFF. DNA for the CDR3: TGTGCCAGCAGTTTTGACAGGGGTTTTTCAGACACTGAAGCTTTCTTT.

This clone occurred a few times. CDR3 in DNA: TGTGCCAGCAGCTTAAGAGGGGCAGGGGACTATGGCTACACCTTC. It encodes CASSLRGAGDYGYTF. The chain couples TRBV7-8 to TRBJ1-2; tentative D call: TRBD1 (6 bases). CDR3 length equals 15 residues. The germline V gene has CDR1 SGHVS and CDR2 FQNEAQ. V was pared by 2 bases and J by 3 bases, with 13 bases between.

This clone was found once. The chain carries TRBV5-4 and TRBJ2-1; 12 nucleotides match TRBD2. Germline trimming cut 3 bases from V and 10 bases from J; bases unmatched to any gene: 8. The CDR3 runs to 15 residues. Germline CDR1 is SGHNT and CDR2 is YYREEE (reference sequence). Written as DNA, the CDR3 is TGTGCCAGCAGCTCCCTGACTAGCGGGAGAGGAGAGCAGTTCTTC. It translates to CASSSLTSGRGEQFF.

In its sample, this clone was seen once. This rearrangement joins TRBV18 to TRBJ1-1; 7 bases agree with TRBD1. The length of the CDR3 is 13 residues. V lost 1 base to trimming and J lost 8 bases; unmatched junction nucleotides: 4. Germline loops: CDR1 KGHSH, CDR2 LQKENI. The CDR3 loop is CASSPLLQGEAFF. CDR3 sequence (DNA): TGTGCCAGCTCACCACTACTACAGGGGGAAGCTTTCTTT.

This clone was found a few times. The CDR3 protein is CASSFTGWNTDTQYF. In nucleotides, the CDR3 is TGTGCCAGCAGCTTCACAGGGTGGAACACAGATACGCAGTATTTT. The chain employs TRBV7-9 and TRBJ2-3; possible D gene TRBD1, 6 bases. Looked up from germline, CDR1 is SEHNR and CDR2 is FQNEAQ (reference sequence). V was trimmed by 3 bases and J by 2 bases, leaving 12 bases between them. The CDR3 spans 15 residues.

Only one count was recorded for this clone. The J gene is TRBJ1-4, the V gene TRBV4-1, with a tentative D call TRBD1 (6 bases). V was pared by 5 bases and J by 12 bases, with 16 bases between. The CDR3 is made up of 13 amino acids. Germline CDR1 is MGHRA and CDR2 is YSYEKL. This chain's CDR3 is CASSFFVRGELFF. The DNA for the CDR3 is TGCGCCAGCAGCTTCTTCGTCAGGGGTGAACTGTTTTTT.

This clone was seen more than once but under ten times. CDR3 amino acids: CATSRGHRTGQSYEQYF. CDR3 coding DNA: TGTGCCACCAGCAGAGGTCATCGCACAGGGCAATCCTACGAGCAGTACTTC. This chain links TRBV15 with TRBJ2-7; D is possibly TRBD1 (6 bases). Trimming cost V 1 base and J 1 base, with 17 bases left between them. Germline loops: CDR1 LNHNV, CDR2 YYDKDF (reference sequence). This CDR3 has 17 residues. Full variable domain (missing parts from reference TRBV15 and TRBJ2-7): DAMVIQNPRYQVTQFGKPVTLSCSQTLNHNVMYWYQQKSSQAPKLLFHYYDKDFNNEADTPDNFQSRRPNTSFCFLDIRSPGLGDTAMYLCATSRGHRTGQSYEQYFGPGTRLTVT.

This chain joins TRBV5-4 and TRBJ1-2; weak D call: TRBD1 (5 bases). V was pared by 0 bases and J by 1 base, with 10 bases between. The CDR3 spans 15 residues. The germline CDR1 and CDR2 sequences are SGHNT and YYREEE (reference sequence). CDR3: CASSLGAGLNYGYTF. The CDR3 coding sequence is TGTGCCAGCAGCTTGGGGGCGGGGCTTAACTATGGCTACACCTTC.

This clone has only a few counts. The CDR3 reads CATTDRGDIQYF. The CDR3 DNA reads TGCGCCACCACGGACAGGGGAGACATTCAGTACTTC. This chain connects TRBV4-1 to TRBJ2-4; 9 bases are a match to TRBD1. Germline V gene lookup returns CDR1 MGHRA and CDR2 YSYEKL. CDR3 length: 12 amino acids. The V segment lost 10 bases and the J segment 8 bases; nucleotides outside the gene matches: 6.

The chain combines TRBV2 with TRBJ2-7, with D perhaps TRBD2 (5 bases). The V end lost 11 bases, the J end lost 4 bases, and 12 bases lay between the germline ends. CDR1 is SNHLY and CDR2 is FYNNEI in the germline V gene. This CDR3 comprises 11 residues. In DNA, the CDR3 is TGTGCCGGAGGCGGCAGGTACGAGCAGTACTTC. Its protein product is CAGGGRYEQYF.

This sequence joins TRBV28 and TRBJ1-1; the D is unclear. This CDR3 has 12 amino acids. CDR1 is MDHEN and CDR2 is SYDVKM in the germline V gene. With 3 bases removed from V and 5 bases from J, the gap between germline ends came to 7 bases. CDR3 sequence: CASSFEWTEAFF. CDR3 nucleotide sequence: TGTGCCAGCAGTTTTGAGTGGACTGAAGCTTTCTTT.

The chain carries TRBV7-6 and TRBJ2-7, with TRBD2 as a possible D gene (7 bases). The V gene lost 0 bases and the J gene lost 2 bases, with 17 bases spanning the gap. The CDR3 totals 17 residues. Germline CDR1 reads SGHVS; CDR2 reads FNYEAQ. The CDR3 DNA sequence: TGTGCCAGCAGCTTAGCACTCCGGGGGGCCGAACCCTACGAGCAGTACTTC. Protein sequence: CASSLALRGAEPYEQYF.

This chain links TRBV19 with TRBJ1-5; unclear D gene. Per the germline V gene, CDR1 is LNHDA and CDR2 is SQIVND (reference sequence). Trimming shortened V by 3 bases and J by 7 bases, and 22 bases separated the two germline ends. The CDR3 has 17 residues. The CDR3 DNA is TGTGCCAGTAGTATTGTTTCCGGCCTGGGAGCGGCGCAGCCCCAGCATTTT. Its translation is CASSIVSGLGAAQPQHF.

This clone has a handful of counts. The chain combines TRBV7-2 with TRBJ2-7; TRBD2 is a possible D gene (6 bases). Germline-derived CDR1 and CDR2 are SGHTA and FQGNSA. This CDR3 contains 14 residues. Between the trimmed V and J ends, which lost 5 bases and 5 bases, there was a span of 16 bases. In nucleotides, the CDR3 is TGTGCCAGCAGCCCCGGGACTTATCCCCACGAGCAGTACTTC. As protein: CASSPGTYPHEQYF.

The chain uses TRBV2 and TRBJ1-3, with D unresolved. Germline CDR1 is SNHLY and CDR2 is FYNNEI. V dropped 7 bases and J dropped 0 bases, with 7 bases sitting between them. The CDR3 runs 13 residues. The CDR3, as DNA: TGTGCCAGCAAAACAGCCTCTGGAAACACCATATATTTT. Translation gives CASKTASGNTIYF.